A selection of T cell receptor beta chains follows, all from one sample in a study of lymphopenia after photon versus proton radiotherapy. Profiled with immunoSEQ multiplex PCR; TCRdb holds only in-frame clones, not every one. Here the sample spans more than 80,000 clones, around 83% being singletons. Sequenced material: peripheral blood, taken from a patient treated with proton-based radiotherapy. These receptors originate from a man aged 60 to 75 with pancreatic cancer. CDR3s leave out the opening cysteine and the closing phenylalanine or tryptophan. The order of the fields is J gene, clone size, V gene, CDR3 protein. Clone size is given for some rows only: seen once, a few or many times, or a class if the clone is expanded.

>TRBJ2-7|.|TRBV5-8
ASSFVSGGYEQY
>TRBJ1-2|.|TRBV7-6
ASSGENNYGYT
>TRBJ2-1|.|TRBV9
ASSTRTSGRNEQF
>TRBJ1-2|once|TRBV9
ASSVAAQGGGYT
>TRBJ2-5|.|TRBV9
ASSRKGAGAQETQY
>TRBJ2-3|.|TRBV28
ASSFPKSSGRPFDTQY
>TRBJ2-2|.|TRBV19
ASTKEALFTGELF
>TRBJ1-1|.|TRBV28
ASSSRVTEAF
>TRBJ1-1|.|TRBV9
ASSTRAGARTEAF
>TRBJ1-2|.|TRBV2
ASRDRVSTSYT
>TRBJ2-7|once|TRBV27
ASSLESYEQY
>TRBJ1-2|.|TRBV6-1
ASSVDRLIGYT
>TRBJ2-3|.|TRBV5-1
ASSLGSMSDTQY
>TRBJ1-1|once|TRBV19
ATYRWGQGYTEAF
>TRBJ2-5|.|TRBV2
ASSVERTQETQY
>TRBJ1-3|.|TRBV18
ASSPLKGRVTGNTIY
>TRBJ1-2|.|TRBV29-1
SVTPHSLFSYGYT
>TRBJ1-2|.|TRBV29-1
SVWEGTSNYGYT
>TRBJ2-5|.|TRBV9
ASSAPRGRETQY
>TRBJ2-7|.|TRBV29-1
SVVVGRDEQY
>TRBJ1-2|.|TRBV5-8
ATRQGLTANYGYT
>TRBJ2-1|.|TRBV7-2
ASSLRPGGEQF
>TRBJ1-4|.|TRBV11-2
ASSPGQRVDEKLF
>TRBJ2-5|.|TRBV28
ASSLGGQGAETQY
>TRBJ2-7|.|TRBV30
AWNRGVGEQY
>TRBJ1-5|.|TRBV19
ASSHFEGHSNQPQH
>TRBJ2-7|.|TRBV28
ASSARGAGGLYEQY
>TRBJ2-7|.|TRBV28
ASSFHLAVLTYEQY
>TRBJ2-1|.|TRBV28
ASSPGLAGGFGQF
>TRBJ1-1|once|TRBV5-1
ASRPRGRTEAF
>TRBJ2-3|.|TRBV6-5
AARGPFGDTQY
>TRBJ1-5|.|TRBV23-1
ASSLRLRGYQPQH
>TRBJ2-7|.|TRBV7-8
ASSLSWAGVNPYEQY
>TRBJ2-1|once|TRBV10-3
AISESGLAANEQF
>TRBJ2-3|.|TRBV5-1
ASSLGRGGTDTQY
>TRBJ1-5|.|TRBV27
ASSPTSLGYYQPQH
>TRBJ2-5|.|TRBV5-1
ASSHPQETQY
>TRBJ2-7|few|TRBV10-3
AISDPTGLAGGRGYEQY
>TRBJ2-1|.|TRBV7-3
ASSLTSGTNEQF
>TRBJ2-1|.|TRBV6-4
ASSDRFTPTSALQF
>TRBJ2-1|.|TRBV28
ASSFFDRDNEQF
>TRBJ1-1|.|TRBV28
ASSLVQLNTEAF
>TRBJ2-1|.|TRBV5-1
ASSFSSGTYNEQF
>TRBJ2-5|.|TRBV19
ASSIDQETQY
>TRBJ2-7|.|TRBV29-1
SVAGTASYEQY
>TRBJ1-5|.|TRBV28
ASSRRGLRNQPQH
>TRBJ1-1|.|TRBV6-5
ASRSGTTGTV
>TRBJ1-4|.|TRBV4-2
ASNPPGGRKLF
>TRBJ2-3|.|TRBV6-6
ASSYSNYPTDTQY
>TRBJ2-1|.|TRBV2
ASNQYPGREQF
>TRBJ2-7|.|TRBV18
ASSPPFADRVWGKGDEQY
>TRBJ1-2|.|TRBV9
ASSVDTAFGDGYT
>TRBJ1-1|few|TRBV19
ASSVWQGHTEAF
>TRBJ1-1|few|TRBV5-4
ASSLVGGRLEAF